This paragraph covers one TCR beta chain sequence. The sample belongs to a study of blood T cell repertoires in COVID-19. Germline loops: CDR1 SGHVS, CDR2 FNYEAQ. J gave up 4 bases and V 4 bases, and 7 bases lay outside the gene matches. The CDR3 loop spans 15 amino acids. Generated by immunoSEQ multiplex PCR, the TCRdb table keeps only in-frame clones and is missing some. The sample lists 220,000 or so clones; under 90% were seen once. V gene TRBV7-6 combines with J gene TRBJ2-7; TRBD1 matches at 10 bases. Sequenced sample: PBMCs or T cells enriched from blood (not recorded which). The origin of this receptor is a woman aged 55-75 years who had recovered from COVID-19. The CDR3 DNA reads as TGTGCCAGCAGCTCGTCCGGGACAGGGGTTTACGAGCAGTACTTC. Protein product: CASSSSGTGVYEQYF.